The clone carrying this T cell receptor beta chain turned up a few times. As yet, its antigen is unknown. A single record per CDR3 protein comes from TCRdb applying MiXCR to the 5' RACE reads. The sample shows around 480,000 distinct CDR3 sequences, roughly an eighth of them seen only once. These data belong to a study of identical twins. In every case, the donor was a healthy Caucasian. This CDR3 spans 15 amino acids. Whole-study findings and limits: Part of the zero-insertion signal could reflect confounding by invariant MAIT and iNKT cells.

These records were also assigned to another study, of yellow fever vaccine responses in identical twins.

Sequences were obtained from CD4+ T cells sorted from blood. This chain connects TRBV21-1 to TRBJ2-7; the table's D gene call, TRBD1, was not cross checked with the DNA. TRBV21-1 is annotated as a pseudogene. The clonotype was recovered from a woman under 30 in good health. CDR3 coding DNA: TGTGCCAGCAGCAAAGACAGGGGTTGGTGGTACGAGCAGTACTTC. It codes for CASSKDRGWWYEQYF.